This T cell receptor beta chain derives from a study of OX40 agonist ivuxolimab in advanced cancers. Germline V gene lookup returns CDR1 GTSNPN and CDR2 SVGIG (reference sequence). The CDR3 covers 12 residues. Trimming at V came to 0 bases and at J to 9 bases, leaving 2 bases not matched to a gene. TCRdb's copy holds only in-frame clones and misses some; the assay was immunoSEQ multiplex PCR. The sample lists 100,000 to 140,000 clones, under 95% occurring once. Sequencing used CD4+ or CD8+ T cells sorted from blood, obtained in a trial of the OX40 agonist ivuxolimab. The rearrangement joins TRBV30 to TRBJ2-1, with 7 positions matching TRBD2. This sequence was found in an adult with an advanced solid tumor such as melanoma, head and neck, liver or kidney cancer. The DNA of the CDR3 is TGTGCCTGGAGTGTGAGCGGGGCTGAGCAGTTCTTC. Encoded protein: CAWSVSGAEQFF.